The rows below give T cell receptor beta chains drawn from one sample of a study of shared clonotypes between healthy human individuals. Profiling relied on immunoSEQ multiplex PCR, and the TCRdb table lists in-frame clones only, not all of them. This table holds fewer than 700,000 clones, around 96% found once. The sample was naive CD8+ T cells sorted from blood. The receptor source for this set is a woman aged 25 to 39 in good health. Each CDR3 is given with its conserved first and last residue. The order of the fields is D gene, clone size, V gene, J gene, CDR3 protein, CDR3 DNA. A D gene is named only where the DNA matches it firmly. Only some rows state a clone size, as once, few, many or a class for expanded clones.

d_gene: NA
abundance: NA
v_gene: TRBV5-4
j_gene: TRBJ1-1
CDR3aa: CASSFGQMNTEAFF
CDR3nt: TGTGCCAGCAGCTTCGGACAGATGAACACTGAAGCTTTCTTT

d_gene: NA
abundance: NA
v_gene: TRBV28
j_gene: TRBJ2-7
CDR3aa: CASSLRQVAYEQYF
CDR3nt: TGTGCCAGCAGTTTGCGACAGGTAGCCTACGAGCAGTACTTC

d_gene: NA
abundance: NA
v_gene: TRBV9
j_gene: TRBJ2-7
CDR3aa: CASSVEGTSYEQYF
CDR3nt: TGTGCCAGCAGCGTAGAGGGGACCTCCTACGAGCAGTACTTC

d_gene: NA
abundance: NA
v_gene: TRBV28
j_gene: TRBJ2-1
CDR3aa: CASSFARTNEQFF
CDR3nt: TGTGCCAGCAGTTTTGCGCGGACCAATGAGCAGTTCTTC

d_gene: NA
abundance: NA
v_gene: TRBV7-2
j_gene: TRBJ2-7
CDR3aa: CASSSSRSSSYEQYF
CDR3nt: TGTGCCAGCAGCTCTAGCCGTTCCTCCTCCTACGAGCAGTACTTC

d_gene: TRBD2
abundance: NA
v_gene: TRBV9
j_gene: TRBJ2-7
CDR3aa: CASSASLTSGRGEQYF
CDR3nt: TGTGCCAGCAGCGCTTCCTTGACTAGCGGGAGGGGAGAGCAGTACTTC

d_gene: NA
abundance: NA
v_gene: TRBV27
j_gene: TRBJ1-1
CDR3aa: CASSLSGREAFF
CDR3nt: TGTGCCAGCAGTTTATCGGGCCGTGAAGCTTTCTTT

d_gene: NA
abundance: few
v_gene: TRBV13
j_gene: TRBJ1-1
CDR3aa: CASSFLIAGEAFF
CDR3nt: TGTGCCAGCAGCTTTTTGATCGCCGGTGAAGCTTTCTTT

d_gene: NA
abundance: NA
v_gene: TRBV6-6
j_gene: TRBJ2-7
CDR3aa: CASSYRGAETYEQYF
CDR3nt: TGTGCCAGCAGTTACCGGGGGGCCGAAACCTACGAGCAGTACTTC

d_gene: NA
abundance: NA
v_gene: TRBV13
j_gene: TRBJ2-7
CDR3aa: CASSLGRAGNYEQYF
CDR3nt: TGTGCCAGCAGCTTAGGAAGGGCGGGAAACTACGAGCAGTACTTC

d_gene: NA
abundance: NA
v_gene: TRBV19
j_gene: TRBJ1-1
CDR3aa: CASSIGLWGAPDTEAFF
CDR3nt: TGTGCCAGTAGTATTGGGTTATGGGGGGCGCCGGACACTGAAGCTTTCTTT

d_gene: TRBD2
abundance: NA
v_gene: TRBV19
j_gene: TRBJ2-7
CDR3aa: CASSGLAGVYEQYF
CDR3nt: TGTGCCAGTAGTGGGCTAGCGGGAGTATACGAGCAGTACTTC

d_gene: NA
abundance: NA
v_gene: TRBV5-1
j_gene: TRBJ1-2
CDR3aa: CASRRHSDGYTF
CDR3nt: TGCGCCAGCAGACGACATTCCGATGGCTACACCTTC

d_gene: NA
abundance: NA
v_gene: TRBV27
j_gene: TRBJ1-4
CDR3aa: CASGIGLGGLLFF
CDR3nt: TGTGCCAGCGGTATCGGGCTTGGAGGGTTACTGTTTTTT

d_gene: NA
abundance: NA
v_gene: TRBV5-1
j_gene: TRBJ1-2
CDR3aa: CASSSGGHSGYTF
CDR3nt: TGCGCCAGCAGCTCGGGGGGGCACTCTGGCTACACCTTC

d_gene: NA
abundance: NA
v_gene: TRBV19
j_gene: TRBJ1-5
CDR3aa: CASSDYRGDGNQPQHF
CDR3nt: TGTGCCAGTAGCGATTATAGGGGGGATGGGAATCAGCCCCAGCATTTT

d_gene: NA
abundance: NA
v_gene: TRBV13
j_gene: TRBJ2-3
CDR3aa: CASSDRDTTDTQYF
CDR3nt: TGTGCCAGCAGCGACCGGGACACCACAGATACGCAGTATTTT

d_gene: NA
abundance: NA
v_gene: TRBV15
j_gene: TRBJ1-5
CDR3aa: CATSSSLSPWQAQHF
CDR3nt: TGTGCCACCAGCAGTTCCCTTTCACCGTGGCAGGCCCAGCATTTT

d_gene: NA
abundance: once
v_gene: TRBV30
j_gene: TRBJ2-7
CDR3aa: CAWMGSAYEQYF
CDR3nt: TGTGCCTGGATGGGCTCCGCGTACGAGCAGTACTTC

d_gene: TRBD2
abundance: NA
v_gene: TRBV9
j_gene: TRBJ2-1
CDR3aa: CASSSSGSPSNEQFF
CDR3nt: TGTGCCAGCAGCTCTAGCGGGAGTCCATCCAATGAGCAGTTCTTC

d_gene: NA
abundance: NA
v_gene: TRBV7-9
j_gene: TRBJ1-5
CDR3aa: CASSLGSQPQHF
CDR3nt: TGTGCCAGCAGCTTAGGTAGCCAGCCCCAGCATTTT

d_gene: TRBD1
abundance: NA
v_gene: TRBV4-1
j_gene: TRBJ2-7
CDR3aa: CASSQDRWTGLYEQYF
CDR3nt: TGCGCCAGCAGCCAAGATAGGTGGACAGGGCTCTACGAGCAGTACTTC

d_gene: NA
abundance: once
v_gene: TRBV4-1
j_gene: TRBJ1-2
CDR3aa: CASSQDTRGTNYGYTF
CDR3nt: TGCGCCAGCAGCCAAGACACCAGGGGAACTAACTATGGCTACACCTTC

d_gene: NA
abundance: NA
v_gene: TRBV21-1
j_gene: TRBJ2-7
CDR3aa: CASGLRGSYEQYF
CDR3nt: TGTGCCAGCGGCCTCAGGGGCTCCTACGAGCAGTACTTC

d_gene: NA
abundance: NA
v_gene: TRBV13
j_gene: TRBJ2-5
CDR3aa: CASSLRTEVQETQYF
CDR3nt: TGTGCCAGCAGCCTTCGGACAGAAGTCCAAGAGACCCAGTACTTC

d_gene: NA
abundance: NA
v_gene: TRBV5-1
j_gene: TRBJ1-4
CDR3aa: CASSLGISYVPEKLFF
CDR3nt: TGCGCCAGCAGCTTGGGGATTAGCTACGTTCCTGAAAAACTGTTTTTT

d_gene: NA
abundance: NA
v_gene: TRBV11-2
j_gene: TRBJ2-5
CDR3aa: CASSSNSETQYF
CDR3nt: TGTGCCAGCAGCTCTAACTCTGAGACCCAGTACTTC

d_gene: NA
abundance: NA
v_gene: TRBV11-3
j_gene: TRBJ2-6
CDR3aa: CASSIPPRQSRANVLTF
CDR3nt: TGTGCCAGCAGCATTCCGCCTCGACAAAGTCGGGCCAACGTCCTGACTTTC